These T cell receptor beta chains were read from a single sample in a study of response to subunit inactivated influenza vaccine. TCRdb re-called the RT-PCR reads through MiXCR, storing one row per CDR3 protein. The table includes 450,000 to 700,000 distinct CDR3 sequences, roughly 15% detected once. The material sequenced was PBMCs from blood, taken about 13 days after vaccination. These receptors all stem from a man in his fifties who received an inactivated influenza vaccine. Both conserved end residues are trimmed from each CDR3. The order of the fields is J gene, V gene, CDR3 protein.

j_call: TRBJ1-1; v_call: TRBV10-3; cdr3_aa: AISDLGRMNTEAF
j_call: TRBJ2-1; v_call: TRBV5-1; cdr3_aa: ASSLAVRDSQF
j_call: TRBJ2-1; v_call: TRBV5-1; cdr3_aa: ASMVGGHSYNEQF
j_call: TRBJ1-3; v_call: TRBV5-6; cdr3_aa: ASSLSGGGGNTIY
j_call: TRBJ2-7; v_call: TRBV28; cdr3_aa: ASSLPGQGNEQY
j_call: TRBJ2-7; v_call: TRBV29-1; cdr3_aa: SVGVGGTLQGEQY
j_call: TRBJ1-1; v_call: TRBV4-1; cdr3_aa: ASSQRGRGQGNTEAF
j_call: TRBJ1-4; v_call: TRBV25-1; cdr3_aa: ASSEFSQGTEKLF
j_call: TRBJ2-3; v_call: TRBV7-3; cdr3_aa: ASSLGRGGLAARTDTQY
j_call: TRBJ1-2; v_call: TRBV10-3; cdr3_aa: AINKHTGSYGYT
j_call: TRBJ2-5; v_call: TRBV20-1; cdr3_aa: SARGQAKLDQETQY
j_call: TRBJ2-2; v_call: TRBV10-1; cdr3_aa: ASSVSGVTGELF
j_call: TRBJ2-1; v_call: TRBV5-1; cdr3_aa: ASSLAPASGSYNEQF
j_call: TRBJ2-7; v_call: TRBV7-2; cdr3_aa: ASSLARLYEQY
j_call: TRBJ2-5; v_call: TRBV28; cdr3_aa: ASNKGAAARETQY
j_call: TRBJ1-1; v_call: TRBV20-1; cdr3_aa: SARKTGGLIMNTEAF
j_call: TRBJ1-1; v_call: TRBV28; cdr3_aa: ASSLIDRGENTEAF
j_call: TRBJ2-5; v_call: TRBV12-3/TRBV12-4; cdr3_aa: ASTPYPAAGGETQY
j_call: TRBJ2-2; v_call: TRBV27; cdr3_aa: ASSLLSFTNTGELF
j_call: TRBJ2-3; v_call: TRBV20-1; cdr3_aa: SASSDRRATDTQY
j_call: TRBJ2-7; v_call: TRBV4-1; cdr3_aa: ASSQEGRDRH
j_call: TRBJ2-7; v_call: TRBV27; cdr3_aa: ASKYLSGSIEQY
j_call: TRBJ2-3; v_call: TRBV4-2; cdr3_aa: ASSLEDYSTDTQY
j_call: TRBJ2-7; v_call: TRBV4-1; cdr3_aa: ASSQVPRGGTGDFGWSYEQY
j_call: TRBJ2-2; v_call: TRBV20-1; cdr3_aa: SARDLEETNTGELF
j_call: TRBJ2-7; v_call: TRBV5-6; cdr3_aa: ASSPRGEQY
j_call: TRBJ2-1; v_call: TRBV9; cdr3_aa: ASSVGTSLYSYNEQF
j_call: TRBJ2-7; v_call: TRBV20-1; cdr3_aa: SAPPGGSSYEQY
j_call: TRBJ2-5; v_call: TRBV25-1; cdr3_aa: ASSFTGTGKETQY
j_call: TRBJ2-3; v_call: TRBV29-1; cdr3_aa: SGGSGLADTQY